This T cell receptor (beta chain) was sequenced for a study of T cell responses to AZD1222 COVID-19 vaccine. Germline V gene sequence: CDR1 MNHEY, CDR2 SMNVEV (reference sequence). Deletions cut 2 bases from V and 8 bases from J, with 24 bases between. The CDR3 contains 17 residues. The method was immunoSEQ multiplex PCR; TCRdb's version includes in-frame clones alone and lacks a portion of them. Altogether fewer than 200,000 clones are present, approximately 94% being singletons, with the ten largest covering around 1.6%. This TCR was sampled from an adult who received the AZD1222 COVID-19 vaccine. The chain joins TRBV27 to TRBJ1-2; D perhaps matches TRBD1 (5 bases). Sequences were derived from peripheral blood, sampled 28 days after the second AZD1222 dose. The chain's CDR3 is CASSLSGGLTGVNGYTF. The DNA of the CDR3 is TGTGCCAGCAGTTTAAGTGGGGGTCTGACGGGGGTAAACGGCTACACCTTC.